The 21 T cell receptor beta chains below all came from one sample that was sequenced in a study of blood T cells in healthy people across ages (dated by TCRdb to between 2014 and 2017). Library preparation was by 5' RACE. Sequenced on an Illumina HiSeq 2500. The second PCR ran for about 6 to 12 cycles and used a J-beta primer mix along with a sample-barcoded 5' primer. TCRdb reworked the public reads: Q25 trimming with fastp, MiXCR clone assembly, productive beta chains retained. Here each entry gathers all rows of one CDR3 protein and keeps the most common genes and DNA. Within this sample are about 720,000 distinct CDR3 sequences, with 22% of them counted one time only. The ten biggest clones cover 22% of the sample. Sequencing was performed on blood. These receptors were collected from a man aged 65 to 79 in good health.

This rearrangement joins TRBV20-1 to TRBJ2-2; 7 nucleotides line up with TRBD1. Per the germline V gene, CDR1 is DFQATT and CDR2 is SNEGSKA (reference sequence). This CDR3 has 15 residues. Trimming at V came to 2 bases and at J to 3 bases, leaving 6 bases not matched to a gene. The CDR3 is CSARNRQGDTGELFF. CDR3 in DNA: TGCAGTGCTAGAAATCGACAGGGTGACACCGGGGAGCTGTTTTTT.

This sequence joins TRBV7-8 and TRBJ2-1; D tentatively reads TRBD1 or TRBD2 (5 bases each). The CDR3 spans 15 residues. V lost 8 bases to trimming and J lost 1 base, with 15 bases between them. Looked up from germline, CDR1 is SGHVS and CDR2 is FQNEAQ. CDR3 coding DNA: TGTGCCAGCGACCCGGTGGGACGGTCCTACAATGAGCAGTTCTTC. Translation: CASDPVGRSYNEQFF.

The chain is built from TRBV29-1 and TRBJ1-4; D uncertain. The germline CDR1 and CDR2 sequences are SQVTM and ANQGSEA. CDR3 size: 13 residues. The V gene lost 4 bases and the J gene lost 5 bases, with 11 bases spanning the gap. The CDR3 coding sequence is TGCAGCGTTGGTGTTCTTCAGAATGAAAAACTGTTTTTT. This translates into CSVGVLQNEKLFF.

For this clonotype: At one boundary the junction diverges from the germline segment, which might be a read error. This rearrangement joins TRBV15 to TRBJ2-1, with D uncertain. The CDR3 runs 15 residues. Germline lookup yields CDR1 LNHNV and CDR2 YYDKDF (reference sequence). This CDR3 is CATSRDARIFNGQFF. In DNA form, the CDR3 reads TGTGCCACCAGCAGGGACGCTCGAATATTCAATGGGCAGTTCTTC.

This chain uses TRBV5-1 with TRBJ1-2; D is unresolved. Trimming shortened V by 0 bases and J by 3 bases, and 24 bases separated the two germline ends. Germline lookup yields CDR1 SGHRS and CDR2 YFSETQ. There are 19 residues in the CDR3. The CDR3 DNA reads TGCGCCAGCAGCTTGGTCAGCCCTGGGATGGACGGAAGATACTATGGCTACACCTTC. This codes for CASSLVSPGMDGRYYGYTF.

This clonotype showed up just a few times. This chain links TRBV13 with TRBJ2-2; D unclear. V was pared by 7 bases and J by 5 bases, with 14 bases between. In germline, CDR1 is PRHDT, CDR2 FYEKMQ (reference sequence). The CDR3 has 14 amino acids. CDR3 nucleotides: TGTGCCAGCACCGCGGCCCCGAGGACCGGGGAGCTGTTTTTT. Translating it yields CASTAAPRTGELFF.

The chain combines TRBV19 with TRBJ1-1; D perhaps matches TRBD1 (5 bases). The germline V and J ends were trimmed by 3 bases and 0 bases, with 8 bases remaining between them. The germline gives CDR1 LNHDA, CDR2 SQIVND (reference sequence). The CDR3 runs 14 residues. CDR3 protein: CASSIPGMNTEAFF. As DNA, the CDR3 is TGTGCCAGTAGTATCCCAGGGATGAACACTGAAGCTTTCTTT.

The rearrangement joins TRBV3-1 to TRBJ2-3, with 7 bases that match TRBD2. Germline V gene data show CDR1 as LGHDT and CDR2 as YNNKEL (reference sequence). Trimming removed 1 base from V and 8 bases from J; junction bases left unmatched: 12. The CDR3 runs 16 residues. In DNA form, the CDR3 reads TGTGCCAGCAGCCAAGTAGGCCGCGCGGGAGTTACTACGCAGTATTTT. Protein: CASSQVGRAGVTTQYF.

This chain connects TRBV6-1 to TRBJ1-5; D is perhaps TRBD1 (6 bases). Germline assignment: CDR1 MNHNS and CDR2 SASEGT. Trimming removed 9 bases at V and 3 bases at J, with 15 bases between. The CDR3 covers 14 residues. CDR3 loop: CASKQGGDNQPQHF. The CDR3, as DNA: TGTGCCAGTAAACAGGGAGGGGACAATCAGCCCCAGCATTTT.

Worth noting for this clonotype: A read error may account for a junction end that differs from germline. The V call is TRBV5-1, the J call TRBJ1-4; tentative D call: TRBD1 (5 bases). Germline-derived CDR1 and CDR2 are SGHRS and YFSETQ. This CDR3 region has 16 residues. CDR3 DNA: TGCGCCGGCAGCTTGGCGTACGGGGGAACTAATGAAAAACTGTTTTTT. It encodes CAGSLAYGGTNEKLFF.

This chain uses TRBV13 with TRBJ2-4; no clear D gene. V dropped 0 bases and J dropped 7 bases, with 7 bases sitting between them. This CDR3 comprises 13 residues. CDR1 is PRHDT, CDR2 FYEKMQ, per germline (reference sequence). CDR3: CASSLGVENIQYF. For the CDR3, the DNA is TGTGCCAGCAGCTTAGGCGTTGAGAACATTCAGTACTTC.

The rearrangement uses TRBV20-1 and TRBJ1-2; 7 bases match TRBD1. V lost 6 bases and J lost 4; bases outside the gene matches: 5. This CDR3 spans 12 amino acids. The V gene's germline CDR1 is DFQATT and CDR2 SNEGSKA (reference sequence). CDR3 bases: TGCAGTGCCGCGGACAGGCGCTATGGCTACACCTTC. It codes for CSAADRRYGYTF.

In its sample, this clonotype was seen many times. The germline gene is not matched at one end of the junction; a read error may be the cause. The genes are TRBV5-1 and TRBJ1-1, with D uncertain. The germline CDR1 and CDR2 sequences are SGHRS and YFSETQ. This CDR3 is 12 amino acids long. CDR3 nucleotide sequence: TGTGCCAGCAGCTTACCGAACACTGAAGCTTTCTTT. This codes for CASSLPNTEAFF.

The genes are TRBV12-3 or TRBV12-4 and TRBJ2-5; 7 bases match TRBD1. This CDR3 has 16 residues. V was pared by 5 bases and J by 3 bases, with 12 bases of the junction left unmatched. CDR3 bases: TGTGCCAGCAGTCTTACCGGGACAGCAAAAAAAGAGACCCAGTACTTC. It is translated as CASSLTGTAKKETQYF.

This clonotype showed up just a few times. The V call is TRBV5-1, the J call TRBJ2-5; 7 bases match TRBD2. V lost 3 bases, J lost 5 bases, and 4 bases stayed unmatched. CDR3 size: 13 residues. Germline-derived CDR1 and CDR2 are SGHRS and YFSETQ. CDR3 region: CASSWAGDETQYF. The DNA of the CDR3 is TGCGCCAGCAGCTGGGCGGGGGATGAGACCCAGTACTTC.

This chain uses TRBV6-5 with TRBJ1-2, with TRBD1 identical over 11 bases. The CDR3 totals 15 residues. Trimming at V came to 0 bases and at J to 6 bases, leaving 3 bases not matched to a gene. Germline loops: CDR1 MNHEY, CDR2 SVGAGI. The CDR3 DNA is TGTGCCAGCAGTTACTCACCGGGACAGGGGGATGGCTACACCTTC. This translates into CASSYSPGQGDGYTF.

The table lists this clonotype with a few counts. V gene TRBV7-2 combines with J gene TRBJ2-5; TRBD2 agrees at 12 bases. With 4 bases clipped from V and 2 bases from J, the junction kept 5 bases outside the gene matches. The CDR3 is 16 amino acids. CDR1 is SGHTA, CDR2 FQGNSA, per germline. CDR3 nucleotides: TGTGCCAGCAGCTACCCGGGACTAGCGGGTCAAGAGACCCAGTACTTC. Its translation is CASSYPGLAGQETQYF.

This chain uses TRBV12-3 or TRBV12-4 with TRBJ2-5; 10 nucleotides line up with TRBD2. The J call is doubtful: the DNA matches TRBJ2-1 better. The CDR3 runs 13 residues. The CDR3 DNA reads as TGTGCCAGCACTAGCGGGGGTGGTAGTGAGCAGTTCTTC. This sequence encodes CASTSGGGSEQFF.

A few counts support this clonotype. The chain is built from TRBV21-1 and TRBJ1-4; the table's TRBD1 call for D was not verified on the DNA. TRBV21-1 is designated a pseudogene. This CDR3 has 16 amino acids. The CDR3 sequence is CASNKEVGQGGEKLFF. CDR3 bases: TGTGCCAGCAACAAAGAAGTAGGACAGGGTGGAGAAAAACTGTTTTTT.

This clonotype was seen only a few times. The chain is built from TRBV13 and TRBJ2-7, with D maybe TRBD2 (5 bases). CDR1 and CDR2 (germline): PRHDT, FYEKMQ (reference sequence). This CDR3 has 14 amino acids. V lost 10 bases and J 0 bases, leaving 16 bases between the germline ends. The CDR3 DNA reads as TGTGCCACCCAGAGGGAAAGGGTCTCCTACGAGCAGTACTTC. It translates to CATQRERVSYEQYF.

This chain uses TRBV6-5 with TRBJ2-5; 9 nucleotides match TRBD1. The J call may be mistaken, given a closer DNA end match to TRBJ2-1. The CDR3 length is 15 residues. Germline V lookup: CDR1 MNHEY, CDR2 SVGAGI. The DNA of the CDR3 is TGTGCCAGCAGGAAAGGACAGGGGCCTACTTGGGAGCAGTTCTTC. The encoded protein is CASRKGQGPTWEQFF.